This T cell receptor beta chain was identified in a study of T cells after yellow fever vaccination. In the study overall: Where fractions had low cell numbers, libraries were prepared from them with the SMART-Seq v4 Ultra Low Input RNA kit. Broader study findings: The CD4 compartment and the CD8 compartment contained a small share of clonotypes in common. Though it reached lower strength, the secondary response hit its peak faster, day 5 versus 15. After the booster, nearly 98% of CD4 and 75% to 90% of CD8 primary-response clones were re-detected.

Worth noting for this clonotype: Its antigen is unknown.

TCRdb ran MiXCR on the 5' RACE reads and lists one entry per CDR3 protein. The sample lists about 340,000 distinct CDR3 sequences, around 12% seen once, with 2.5% to 4% in the top ten. Sample: CD4+ T cells sorted from PBMCs, taken 15 days after the yellow fever booster vaccination. This sequence originates from a man between 18 and 29 years old who received the YFV17D yellow fever vaccine.

The CDR3 DNA sequence: TGTGCCAGCAGCTTACGGCCGGGGGGGACACCCGGGGAGCTGTTTTTT. This encodes CASSLRPGGTPGELFF. The chain employs TRBV7-2 and TRBJ2-2; TRBD2 agrees at 8 bases. V trimming: 2 bases; J trimming: 6 bases; junction bases outside the gene matches: 8. From germline, CDR1 is SGHTA and CDR2 FQGNSA. The CDR3 is 16 residues long.